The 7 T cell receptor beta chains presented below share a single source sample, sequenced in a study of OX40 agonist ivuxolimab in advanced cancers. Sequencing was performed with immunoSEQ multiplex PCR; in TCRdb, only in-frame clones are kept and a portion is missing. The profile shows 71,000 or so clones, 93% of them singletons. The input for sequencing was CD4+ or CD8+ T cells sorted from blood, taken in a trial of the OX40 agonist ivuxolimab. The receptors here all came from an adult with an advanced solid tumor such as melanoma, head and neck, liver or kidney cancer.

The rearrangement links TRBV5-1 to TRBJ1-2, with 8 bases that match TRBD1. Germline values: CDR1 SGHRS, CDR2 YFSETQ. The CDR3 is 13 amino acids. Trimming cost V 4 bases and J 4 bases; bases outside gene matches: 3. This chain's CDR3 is CASSPGTGYGYTF. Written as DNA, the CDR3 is TGCGCCAGCAGCCCCGGGACAGGCTATGGCTACACCTTC.

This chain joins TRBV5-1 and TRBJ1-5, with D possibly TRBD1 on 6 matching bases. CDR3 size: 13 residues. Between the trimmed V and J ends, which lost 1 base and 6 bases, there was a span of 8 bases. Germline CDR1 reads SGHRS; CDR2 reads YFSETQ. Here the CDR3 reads CASSLWGPQPQHF. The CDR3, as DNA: TGCGCCAGCAGCTTGTGGGGGCCTCAGCCCCAGCATTTT.

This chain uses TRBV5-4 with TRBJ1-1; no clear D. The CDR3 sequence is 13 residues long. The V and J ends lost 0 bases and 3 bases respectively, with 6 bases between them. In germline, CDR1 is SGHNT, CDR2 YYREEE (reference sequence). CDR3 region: CASSLAPYTEAFF. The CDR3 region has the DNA TGTGCCAGCAGCTTGGCCCCATACACTGAAGCTTTCTTT.

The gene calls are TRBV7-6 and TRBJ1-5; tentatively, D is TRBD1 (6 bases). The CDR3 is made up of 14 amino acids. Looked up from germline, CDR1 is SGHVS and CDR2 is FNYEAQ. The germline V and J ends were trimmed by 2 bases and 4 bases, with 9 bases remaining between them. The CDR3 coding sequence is TGTGCCAGCAGCTTAAGGGGGGCGAATCAGCCCCAGCATTTT. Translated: CASSLRGANQPQHF. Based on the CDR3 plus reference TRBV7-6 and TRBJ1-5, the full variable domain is GAGVSQSPRYKVTKRGQDVALRCDPISGHVSLYWYRQALGQGPEFLTYFNYEAQQDKSGLPNDRFSAERPEGSISTLTIQRTEQRDSAMYRCASSLRGANQPQHFGDGTRLSIL.

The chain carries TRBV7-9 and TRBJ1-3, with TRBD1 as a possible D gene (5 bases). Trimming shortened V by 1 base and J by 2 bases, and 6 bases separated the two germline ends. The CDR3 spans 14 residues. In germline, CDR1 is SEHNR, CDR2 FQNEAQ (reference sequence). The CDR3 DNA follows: TGTGCCAGCAGCTTAGGGGGGGCTGGAAACACCATATATTTT. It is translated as CASSLGGAGNTIYF.

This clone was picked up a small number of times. This CDR3 reads CASRPTGEYEQYF. CDR3 bases: TGTGCAAGTCGCCCGACAGGGGAATACGAGCAGTACTTC. The chain employs TRBV12-2 and TRBJ2-7; the D call in the table, TRBD1, was not verified against the DNA. TRBV12-2 corresponds to a pseudogene. The CDR3 has 13 residues.

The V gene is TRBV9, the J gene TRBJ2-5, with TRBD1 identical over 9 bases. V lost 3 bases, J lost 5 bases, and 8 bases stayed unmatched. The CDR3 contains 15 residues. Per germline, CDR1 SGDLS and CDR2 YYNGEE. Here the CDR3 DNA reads TGTGCCAGCAGCGGCGGGACAGGGAACCTGGAGACCCAGTACTTC. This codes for CASSGGTGNLETQYF.